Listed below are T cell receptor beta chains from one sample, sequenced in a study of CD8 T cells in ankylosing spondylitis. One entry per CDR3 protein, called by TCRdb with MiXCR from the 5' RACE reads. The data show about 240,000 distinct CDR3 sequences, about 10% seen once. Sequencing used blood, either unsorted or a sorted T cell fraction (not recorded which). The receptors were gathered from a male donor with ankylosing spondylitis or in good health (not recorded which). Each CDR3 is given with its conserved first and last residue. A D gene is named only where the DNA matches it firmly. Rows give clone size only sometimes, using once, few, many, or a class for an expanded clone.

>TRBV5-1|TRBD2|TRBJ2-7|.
CASSLSGGGPGEQYF
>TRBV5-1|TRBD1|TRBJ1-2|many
CASSPDRGNPALHGYTF
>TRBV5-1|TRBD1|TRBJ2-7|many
CASSETGAYEQYF
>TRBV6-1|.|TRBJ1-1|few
CASTVGVEMNTEAFF
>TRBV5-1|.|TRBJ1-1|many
CASSVDGGGENTEAFF
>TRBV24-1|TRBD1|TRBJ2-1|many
CATSGSKGDRTPLNYNEQFF
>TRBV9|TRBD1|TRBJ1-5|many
CASGLTGGDQPQHF
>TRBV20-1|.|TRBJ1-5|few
CSARGGFLGQPQHF
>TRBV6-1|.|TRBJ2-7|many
CASSLGMAHYEQYF
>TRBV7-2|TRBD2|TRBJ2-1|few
CASSFSLGLAGLNEQFF
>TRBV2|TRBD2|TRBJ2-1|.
CASSERTSGNNEQFF
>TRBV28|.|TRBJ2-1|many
CASSFLLPSVRIGNEQFF
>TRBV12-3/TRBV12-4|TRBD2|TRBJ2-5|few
CASSFVLAAQETQYF
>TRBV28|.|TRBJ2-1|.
CASSPPALRIKSEQFF
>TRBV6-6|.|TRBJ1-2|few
CASSYKAEGNYGYTF